This T cell receptor (beta chain) was captured by sequencing in a study of shared clonotypes between healthy human individuals. Terminally differentiated effector memory CD45RA+ cells were excluded by CCR7 positive selection of CD45RO-negative cells. The study enrolled healthy HIV-negative adults without recent acute infections or vaccinations as donors. Points from the study as a whole: The study found about 5% of naive CD4 clonotypes shared across several donors.

As regards this clone: The antigen is unknown. A read error may account for a junction end that differs from germline. The same CDR3 arises from other DNA sequences in this sample as well.

Each replicate PCR on the sorted subsets used approximately 200 ng DNA (roughly 32,000 T cell genomes). Libraries were prepared by immunoSEQ multiplex PCR; TCRdb keeps only in-frame clonotypes and omits some of them. The repertoire has nearly 600,000 clones, around 95% of them found once; the top ten carry about 0.11%. The V gene's germline CDR1 is SGHDT and CDR2 YYEEEE. CDR3 length: 16 residues. The chain combines TRBV5-6 with TRBJ2-7, with D unclear. This clonotype was obtained from a young woman in good health. Sequenced sample: naive CD8+ T cells sorted from blood. The CDR3: CASSLEGWARPVEQYF. CDR3 nucleotide sequence: TGTGCCAGCAGCTTGGAAGGCTGGGCCCGACCGGTCGAGCAGTACTTT.